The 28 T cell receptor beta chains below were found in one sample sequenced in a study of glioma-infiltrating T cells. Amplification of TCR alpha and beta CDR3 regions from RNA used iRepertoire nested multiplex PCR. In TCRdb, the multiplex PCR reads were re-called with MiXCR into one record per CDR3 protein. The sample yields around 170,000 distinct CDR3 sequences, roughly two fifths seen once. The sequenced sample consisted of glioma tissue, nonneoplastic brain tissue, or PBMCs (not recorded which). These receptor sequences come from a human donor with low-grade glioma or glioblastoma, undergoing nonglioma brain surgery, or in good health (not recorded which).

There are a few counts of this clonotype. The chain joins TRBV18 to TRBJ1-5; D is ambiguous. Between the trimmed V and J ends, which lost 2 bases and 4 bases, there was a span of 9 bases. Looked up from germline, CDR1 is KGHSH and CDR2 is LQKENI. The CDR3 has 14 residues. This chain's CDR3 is CASSPRAANQPQHF. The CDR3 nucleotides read TGTGCCAGCTCACCAAGGGCAGCTAATCAGCCCCAGCATTTT. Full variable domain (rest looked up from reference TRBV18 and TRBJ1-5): NAGVMQNPRHLVRRRGQEARLRCSPMKGHSHVYWYRQLPEEGLKFMVYLQKENIIDESGMPKERFSAEFPKEGPSILRIQQVVRGDSAAYFCASSPRAANQPQHFGDGTRLSIL.

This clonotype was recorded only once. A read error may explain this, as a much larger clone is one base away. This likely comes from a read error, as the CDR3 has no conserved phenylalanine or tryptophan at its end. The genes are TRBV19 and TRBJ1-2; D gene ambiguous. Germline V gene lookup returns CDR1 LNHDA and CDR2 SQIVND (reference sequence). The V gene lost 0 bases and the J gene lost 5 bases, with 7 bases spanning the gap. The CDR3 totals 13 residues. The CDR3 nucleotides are TGTGCCAGTAGTATAGATGACTTGTATGGCTACACCTCC. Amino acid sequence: CASSIDDLYGYTS.

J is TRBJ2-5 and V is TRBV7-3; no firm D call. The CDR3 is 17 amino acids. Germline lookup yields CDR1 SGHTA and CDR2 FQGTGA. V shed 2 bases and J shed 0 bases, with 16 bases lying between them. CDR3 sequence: CASSLHSPSDYQETQYF. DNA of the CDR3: TGTGCCAGCAGCTTACACAGCCCATCTGATTACCAAGAGACCCAGTACTTC.

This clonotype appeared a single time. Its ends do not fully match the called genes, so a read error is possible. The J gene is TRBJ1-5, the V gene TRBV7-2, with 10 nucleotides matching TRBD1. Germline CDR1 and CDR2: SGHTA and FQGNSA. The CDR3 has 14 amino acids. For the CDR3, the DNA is TGTGACAGCAGCCTGGGGGACAGGGGATATCCCCAGCATTTT. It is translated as CDSSLGDRGYPQHF.

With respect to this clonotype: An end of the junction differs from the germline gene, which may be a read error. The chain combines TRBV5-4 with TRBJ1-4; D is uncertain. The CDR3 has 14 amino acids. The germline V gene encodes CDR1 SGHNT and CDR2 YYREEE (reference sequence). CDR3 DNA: TGTGCCAGCAGCCCAGGATACACTAATGAAGAACTGTTTTTT. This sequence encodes CASSPGYTNEELFF.

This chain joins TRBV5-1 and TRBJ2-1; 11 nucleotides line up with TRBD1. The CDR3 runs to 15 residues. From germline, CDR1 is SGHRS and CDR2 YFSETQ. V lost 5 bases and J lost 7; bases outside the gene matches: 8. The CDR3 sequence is CASRISGTGGNEQFF. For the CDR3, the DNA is TGCGCCAGCAGAATCTCCGGGACAGGGGGGAATGAGCAGTTCTTC. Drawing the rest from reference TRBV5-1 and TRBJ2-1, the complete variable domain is KAGVTQTPRYLIKTRGQQVTLSCSPISGHRSVSWYQQTPGQGLQFLFEYFSETQRNKGNFPGRFSGRQFSNSRSEMNVSTLELGDSALYLCASRISGTGGNEQFFGPGTRLTVL.

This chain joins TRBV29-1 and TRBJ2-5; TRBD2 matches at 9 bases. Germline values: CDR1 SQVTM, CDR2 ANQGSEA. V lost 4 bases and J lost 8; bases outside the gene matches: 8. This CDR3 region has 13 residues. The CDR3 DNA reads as TGCAGCGTTGGGGAACAGCGGGGGGATACCCAGTACTTC. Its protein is CSVGEQRGDTQYF.

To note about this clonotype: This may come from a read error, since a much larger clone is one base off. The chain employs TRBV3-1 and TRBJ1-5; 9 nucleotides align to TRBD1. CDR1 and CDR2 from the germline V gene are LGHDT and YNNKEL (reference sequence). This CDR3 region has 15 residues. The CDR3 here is CASSQGGTGNQPKHF. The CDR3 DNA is TGTGCCAGCAGCCAGGGTGGGACAGGGAATCAGCCCAAGCATTTT.

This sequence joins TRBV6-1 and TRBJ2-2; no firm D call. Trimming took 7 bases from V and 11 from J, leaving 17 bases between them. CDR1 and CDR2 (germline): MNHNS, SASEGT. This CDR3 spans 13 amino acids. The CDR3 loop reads CASKGPLYGELFF. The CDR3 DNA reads TGTGCCAGCAAGGGTCCGTTATACGGTGAGCTGTTTTTT.

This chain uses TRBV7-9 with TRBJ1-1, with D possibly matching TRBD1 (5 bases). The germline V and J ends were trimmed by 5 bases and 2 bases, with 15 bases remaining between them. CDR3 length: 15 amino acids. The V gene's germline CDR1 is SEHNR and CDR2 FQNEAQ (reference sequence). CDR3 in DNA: TGTGCCAGCAGCCCCACGGGGCTGACAAACACTGAAGCTTTCTTT. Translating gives CASSPTGLTNTEAFF.

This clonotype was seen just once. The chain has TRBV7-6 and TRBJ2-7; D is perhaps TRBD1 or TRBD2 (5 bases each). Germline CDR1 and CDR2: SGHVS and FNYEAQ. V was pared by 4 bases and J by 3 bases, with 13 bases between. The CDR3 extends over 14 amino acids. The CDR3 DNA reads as TGTGCCAGCAGCTCCACGGGGCGCAGCTACGAGCAGTACTTC. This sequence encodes CASSSTGRSYEQYF.

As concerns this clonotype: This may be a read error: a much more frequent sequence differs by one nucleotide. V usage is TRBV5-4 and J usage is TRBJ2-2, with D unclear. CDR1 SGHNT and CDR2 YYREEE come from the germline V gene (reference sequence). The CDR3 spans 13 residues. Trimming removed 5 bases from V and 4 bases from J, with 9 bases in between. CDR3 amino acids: CASSLEPTGELFF. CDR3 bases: TGTGCCAGCAGTCTAGAGCCCACCGGGGAGCTGTTTTTT.

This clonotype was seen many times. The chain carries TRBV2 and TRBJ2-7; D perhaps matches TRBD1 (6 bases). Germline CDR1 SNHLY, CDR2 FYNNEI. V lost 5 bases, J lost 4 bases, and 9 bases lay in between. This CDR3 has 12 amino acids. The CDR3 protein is CASSTQGYEQYF. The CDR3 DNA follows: TGTGCCAGCAGTACACAGGGATACGAGCAGTACTTC.

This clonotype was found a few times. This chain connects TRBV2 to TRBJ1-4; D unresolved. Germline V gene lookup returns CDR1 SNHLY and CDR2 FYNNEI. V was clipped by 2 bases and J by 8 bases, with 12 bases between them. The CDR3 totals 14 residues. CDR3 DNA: TGTGCCAGCAGTGAAAACAGCATTGGGGAAAAACTGTTTTTT. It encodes CASSENSIGEKLFF.

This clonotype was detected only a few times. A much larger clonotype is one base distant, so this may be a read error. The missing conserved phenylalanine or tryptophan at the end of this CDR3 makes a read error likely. DNA for the CDR3: TGTGCCAGCAGACCCTGGGACAGTAGTGGAGATACGCAGTATTCT. Translating gives CASRPWDSSGDTQYS. The V and J genes are TRBV6-1 and TRBJ2-3, with 7 bases matching TRBD1. Germline CDR1 is MNHNS and CDR2 is SASEGT. The CDR3 has 15 amino acids. Trimming at V came to 6 bases and at J to 5 bases, leaving 11 bases not matched to a gene.

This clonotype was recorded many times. CDR3: CASTGGVLPYEQYF. DNA for the CDR3: TGTGCCAGCACGGGAGGGGTACTTCCCTACGAGCAGTACTTC. The chain links TRBV28 to TRBJ2-7, with TRBD2 matching 8 bases. The length of the CDR3 is 14 residues. Germline loops: CDR1 MDHEN, CDR2 SYDVKM. J was trimmed by 2 bases and V by 7 bases; bases with no gene match: 7.

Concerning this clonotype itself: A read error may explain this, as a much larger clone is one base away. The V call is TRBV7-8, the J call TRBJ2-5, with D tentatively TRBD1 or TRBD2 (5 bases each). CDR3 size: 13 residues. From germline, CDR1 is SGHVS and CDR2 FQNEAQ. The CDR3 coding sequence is TGTGCCAGCAGATTAGGGACCCTAAAGACCCAGTACTTC. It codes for CASRLGTLKTQYF. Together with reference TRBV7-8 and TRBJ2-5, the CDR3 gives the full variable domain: GAGVSQSPRYKVAKRGQDVALRCDPISGHVSLFWYQQALGQGPEFLTYFQNEAQLDKSGLPSDRFFAERPEGSVSTLKIQRTQQEDSAVYLCASRLGTLKTQYFGPGTRLLVL.

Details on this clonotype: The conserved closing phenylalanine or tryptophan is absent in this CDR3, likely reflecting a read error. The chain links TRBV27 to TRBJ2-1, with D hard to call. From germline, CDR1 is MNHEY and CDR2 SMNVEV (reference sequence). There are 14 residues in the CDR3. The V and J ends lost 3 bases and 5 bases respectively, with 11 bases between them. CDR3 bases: TGTGCCAGCAGTTTGGGGAAAGTCAACAATGAGCAGTTCTTA. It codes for CASSLGKVNNEQFL.

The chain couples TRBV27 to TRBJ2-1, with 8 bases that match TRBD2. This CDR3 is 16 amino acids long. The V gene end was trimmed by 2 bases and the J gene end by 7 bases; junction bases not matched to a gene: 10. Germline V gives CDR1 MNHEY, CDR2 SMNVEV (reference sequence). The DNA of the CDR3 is TGTGCCAGCAGTTTAGGTAGACTATCGGGAGGGAATGAGCAGTTCTTC. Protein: CASSLGRLSGGNEQFF.

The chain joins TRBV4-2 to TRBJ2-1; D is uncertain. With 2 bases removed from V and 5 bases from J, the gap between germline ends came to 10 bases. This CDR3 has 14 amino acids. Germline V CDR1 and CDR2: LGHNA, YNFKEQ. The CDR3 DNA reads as TGTGCCAGCAGCCAAAAAGAAGAAAACAATGAGCAGTTCTTC. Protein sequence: CASSQKEENNEQFF.

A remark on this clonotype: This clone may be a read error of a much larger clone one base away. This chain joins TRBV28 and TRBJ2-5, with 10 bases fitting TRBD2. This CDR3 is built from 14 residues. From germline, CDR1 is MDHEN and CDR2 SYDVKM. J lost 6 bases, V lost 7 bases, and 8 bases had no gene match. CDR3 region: CASKASGRAKTQYF. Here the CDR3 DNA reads TGTGCCAGCAAGGCGAGCGGGAGGGCAAAGACCCAGTACTTC.

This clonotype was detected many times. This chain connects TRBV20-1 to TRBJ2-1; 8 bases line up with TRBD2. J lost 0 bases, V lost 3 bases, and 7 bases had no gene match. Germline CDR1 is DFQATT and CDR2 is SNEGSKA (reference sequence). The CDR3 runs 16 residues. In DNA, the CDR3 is TGCAGTGCTAGTGACCCCAGCGGGAGCTCCTACAATGAGCAGTTCTTC. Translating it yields CSASDPSGSSYNEQFF.

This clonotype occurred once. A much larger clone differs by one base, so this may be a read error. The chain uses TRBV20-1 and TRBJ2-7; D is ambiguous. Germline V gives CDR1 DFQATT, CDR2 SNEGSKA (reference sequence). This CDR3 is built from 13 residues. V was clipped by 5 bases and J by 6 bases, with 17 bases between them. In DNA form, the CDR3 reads TGCAGTGCTGTGGGAATAGGGCTAGGCGAGCAGTACTTC. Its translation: CSAVGIGLGEQYF.

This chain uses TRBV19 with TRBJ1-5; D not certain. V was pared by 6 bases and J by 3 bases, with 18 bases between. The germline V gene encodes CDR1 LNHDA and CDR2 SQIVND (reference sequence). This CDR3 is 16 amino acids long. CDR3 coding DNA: TGTGCCAGTAGCCTCAACATCGGGAACATCAATCAGCCCCAGCATTTT. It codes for CASSLNIGNINQPQHF.

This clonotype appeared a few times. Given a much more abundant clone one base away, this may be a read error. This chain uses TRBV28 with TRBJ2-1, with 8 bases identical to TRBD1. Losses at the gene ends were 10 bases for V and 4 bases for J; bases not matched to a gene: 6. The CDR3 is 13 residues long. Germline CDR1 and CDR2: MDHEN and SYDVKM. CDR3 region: CATQGERYNEQFF. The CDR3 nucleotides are TGTGCCACACAGGGGGAGAGATACAATGAGCAGTTCTTC.

The CDR3 bases are TGTGCCAGCCCTGGACCAGCGGGAGGAACAGATACGCAGTATTTT. This gives the protein CASPGPAGGTDTQYF. The chain carries TRBV2 and TRBJ2-3; the match to TRBD2 covers 9 bases. The V gene's germline CDR1 is SNHLY and CDR2 FYNNEI. J was trimmed by 3 bases and V by 8 bases; bases with no gene match: 9. This CDR3 is 15 amino acids long.

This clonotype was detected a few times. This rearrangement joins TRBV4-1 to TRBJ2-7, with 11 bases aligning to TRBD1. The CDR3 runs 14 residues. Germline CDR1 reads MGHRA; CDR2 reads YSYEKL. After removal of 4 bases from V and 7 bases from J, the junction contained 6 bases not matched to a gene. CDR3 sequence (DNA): TGCGCCAGCAGCCGAGGACAGGGGGCAGGTGAGCAGTACTTC. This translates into CASSRGQGAGEQYF.

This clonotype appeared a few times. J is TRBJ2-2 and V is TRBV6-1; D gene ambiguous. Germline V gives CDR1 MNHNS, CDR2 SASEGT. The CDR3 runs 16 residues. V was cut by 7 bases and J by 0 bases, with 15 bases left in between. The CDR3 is CASTEWHTTNTGELFF. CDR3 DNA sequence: TGTGCCAGCACCGAATGGCATACGACGAACACCGGGGAGCTGTTTTTT.